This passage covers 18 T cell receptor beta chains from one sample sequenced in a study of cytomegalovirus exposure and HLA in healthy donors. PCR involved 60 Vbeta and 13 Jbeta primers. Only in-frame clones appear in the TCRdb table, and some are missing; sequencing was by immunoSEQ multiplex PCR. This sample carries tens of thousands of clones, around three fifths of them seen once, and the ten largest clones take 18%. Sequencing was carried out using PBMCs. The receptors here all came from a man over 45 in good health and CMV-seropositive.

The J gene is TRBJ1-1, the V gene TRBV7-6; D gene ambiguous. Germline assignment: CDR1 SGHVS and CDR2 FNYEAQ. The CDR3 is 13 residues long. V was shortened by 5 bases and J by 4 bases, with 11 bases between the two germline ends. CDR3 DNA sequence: TGTGCCAGCAGCCCACCGGGAGGCACTGAAGCTTTCTTT. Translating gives CASSPPGGTEAFF.

In nucleotides, the CDR3 is TGTGCCAGCAGCGCGAGGACGGCGGGCTATGGCTACACCTTC. Protein sequence: CASSARTAGYGYTF. The chain combines TRBV9 with TRBJ1-2, with D hard to call. The CDR3 runs 14 residues. The V end lost 3 bases, the J end lost 4 bases, and 13 bases lay between the germline ends. Germline loops: CDR1 SGDLS, CDR2 YYNGEE.

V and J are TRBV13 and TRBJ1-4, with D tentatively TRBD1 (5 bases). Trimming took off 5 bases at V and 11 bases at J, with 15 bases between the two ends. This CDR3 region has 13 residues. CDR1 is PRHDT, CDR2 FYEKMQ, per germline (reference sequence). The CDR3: CASSRGGVYKLFF. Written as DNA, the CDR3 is TGTGCCAGCAGCCGCGGGGGGGTCTACAAACTGTTTTTT.

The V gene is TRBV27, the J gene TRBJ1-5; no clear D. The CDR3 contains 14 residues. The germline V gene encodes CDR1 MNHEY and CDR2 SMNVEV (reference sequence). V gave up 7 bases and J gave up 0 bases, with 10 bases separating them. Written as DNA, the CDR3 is TGTGCCAGCATTAACAGCTATAGCAATCAGCCCCAGCATTTT. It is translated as CASINSYSNQPQHF.

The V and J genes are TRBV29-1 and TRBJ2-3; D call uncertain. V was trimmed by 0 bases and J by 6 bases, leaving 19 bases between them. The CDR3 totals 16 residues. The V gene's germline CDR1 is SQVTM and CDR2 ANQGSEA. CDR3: CSVEELRYSKEDTQYF. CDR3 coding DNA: TGCAGCGTTGAAGAGCTTAGGTATAGTAAGGAGGATACGCAGTATTTT.

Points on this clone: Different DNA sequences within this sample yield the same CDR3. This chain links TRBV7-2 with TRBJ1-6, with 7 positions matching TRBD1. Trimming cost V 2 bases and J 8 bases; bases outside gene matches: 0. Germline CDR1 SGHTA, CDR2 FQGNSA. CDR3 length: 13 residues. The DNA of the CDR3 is TGTGCCAGCAGCTTAACAGGGGATTCACCCCTCCACTTT. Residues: CASSLTGDSPLHF.

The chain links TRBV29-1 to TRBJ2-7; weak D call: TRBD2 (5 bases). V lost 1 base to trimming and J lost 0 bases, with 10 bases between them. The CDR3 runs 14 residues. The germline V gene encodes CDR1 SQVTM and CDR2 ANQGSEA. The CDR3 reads CSVEGTGSSYEQYF. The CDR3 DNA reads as TGCAGCGTTGAAGGTACGGGGAGCTCCTACGAGCAGTACTTC.

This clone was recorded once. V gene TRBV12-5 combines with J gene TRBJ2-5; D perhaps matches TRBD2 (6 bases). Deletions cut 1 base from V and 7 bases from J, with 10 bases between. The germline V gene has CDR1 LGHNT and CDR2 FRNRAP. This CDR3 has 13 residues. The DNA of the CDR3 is TGTGCTAGTGGTTTGGGGCAAGCGGGGACCCAGTACTTC. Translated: CASGLGQAGTQYF.

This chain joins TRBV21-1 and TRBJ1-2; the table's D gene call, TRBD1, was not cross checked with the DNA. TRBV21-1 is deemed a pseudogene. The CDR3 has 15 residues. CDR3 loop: CASSICGQGGYGYTF. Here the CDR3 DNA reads TGTGCCAGCAGCATCTGCGGACAGGGCGGCTATGGCTACACCTTC.

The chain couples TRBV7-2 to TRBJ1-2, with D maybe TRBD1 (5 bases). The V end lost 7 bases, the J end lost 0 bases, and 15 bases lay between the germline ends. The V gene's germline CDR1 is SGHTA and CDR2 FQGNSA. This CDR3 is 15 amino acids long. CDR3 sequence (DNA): TGTGCCAGCACCCCGACAGCTTCCACTAACTATGGCTACACCTTC. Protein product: CASTPTASTNYGYTF.

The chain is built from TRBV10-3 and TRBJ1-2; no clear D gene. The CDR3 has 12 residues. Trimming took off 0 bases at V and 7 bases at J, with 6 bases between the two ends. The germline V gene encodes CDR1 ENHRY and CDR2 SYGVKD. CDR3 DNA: TGTGCCATCAGTGAGTCGGAGAGTGGCTACACCTTC. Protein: CAISESESGYTF.

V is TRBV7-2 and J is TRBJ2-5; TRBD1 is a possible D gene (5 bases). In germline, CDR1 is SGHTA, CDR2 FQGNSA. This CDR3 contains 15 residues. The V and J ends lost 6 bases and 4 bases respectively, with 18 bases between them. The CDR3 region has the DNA TGTGCCAGCAGGCTTACAAAGGGGTCTGGAGAGACCCAGTACTTC. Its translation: CASRLTKGSGETQYF.

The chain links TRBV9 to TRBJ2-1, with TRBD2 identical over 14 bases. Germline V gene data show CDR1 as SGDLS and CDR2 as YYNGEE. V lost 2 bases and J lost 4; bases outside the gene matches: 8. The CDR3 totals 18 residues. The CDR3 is CASSVTGTSGGRYNEQFF. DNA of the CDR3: TGTGCCAGCAGCGTTACCGGGACTAGCGGGGGACGGTACAATGAGCAGTTCTTC.

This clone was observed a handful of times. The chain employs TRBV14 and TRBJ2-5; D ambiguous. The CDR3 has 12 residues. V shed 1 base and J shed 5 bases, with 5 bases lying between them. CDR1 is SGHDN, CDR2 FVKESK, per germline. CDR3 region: CASSQVAETQYF. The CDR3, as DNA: TGTGCCAGCAGCCAAGTGGCCGAGACCCAGTACTTC.

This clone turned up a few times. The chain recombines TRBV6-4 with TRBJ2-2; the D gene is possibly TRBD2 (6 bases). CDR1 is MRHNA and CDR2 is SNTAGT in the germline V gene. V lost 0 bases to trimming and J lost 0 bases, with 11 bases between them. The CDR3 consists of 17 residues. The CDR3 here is CASSDSIRLANTGELFF. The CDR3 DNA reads TGTGCCAGCAGTGACTCGATTCGACTAGCGAACACCGGGGAGCTGTTTTTT.

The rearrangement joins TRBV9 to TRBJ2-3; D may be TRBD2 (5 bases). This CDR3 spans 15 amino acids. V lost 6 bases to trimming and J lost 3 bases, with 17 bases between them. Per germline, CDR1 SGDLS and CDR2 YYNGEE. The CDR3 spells CASNQGGRVTDTQYF. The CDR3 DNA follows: TGTGCCAGCAACCAAGGAGGAAGGGTAACAGATACGCAGTATTTT.

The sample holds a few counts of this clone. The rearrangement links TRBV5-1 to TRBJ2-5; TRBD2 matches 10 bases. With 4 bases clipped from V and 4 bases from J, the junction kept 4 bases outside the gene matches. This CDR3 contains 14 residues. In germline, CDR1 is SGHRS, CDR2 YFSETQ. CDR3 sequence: CASSIGTSVETQYF. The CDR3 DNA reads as TGCGCCAGCAGCATCGGGACTAGCGTAGAGACCCAGTACTTC.

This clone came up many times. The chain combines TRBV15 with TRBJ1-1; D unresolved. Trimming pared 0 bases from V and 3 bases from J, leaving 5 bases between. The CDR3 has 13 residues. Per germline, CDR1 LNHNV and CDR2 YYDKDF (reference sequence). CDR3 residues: CATSRDLYTEAFF. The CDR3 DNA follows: TGTGCCACCAGCAGAGATTTATACACTGAAGCTTTCTTT.